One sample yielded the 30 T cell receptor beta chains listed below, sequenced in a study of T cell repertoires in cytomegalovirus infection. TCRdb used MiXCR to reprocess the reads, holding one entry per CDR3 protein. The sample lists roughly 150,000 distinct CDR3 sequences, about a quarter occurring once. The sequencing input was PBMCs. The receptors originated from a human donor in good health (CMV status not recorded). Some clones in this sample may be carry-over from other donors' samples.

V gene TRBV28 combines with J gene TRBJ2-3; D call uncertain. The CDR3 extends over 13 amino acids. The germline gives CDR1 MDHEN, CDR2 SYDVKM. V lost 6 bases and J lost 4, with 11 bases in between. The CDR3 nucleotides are TGTGCCAGCAGAGCGCCTATCCCAGATACGCAGTATTTT. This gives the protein CASRAPIPDTQYF.

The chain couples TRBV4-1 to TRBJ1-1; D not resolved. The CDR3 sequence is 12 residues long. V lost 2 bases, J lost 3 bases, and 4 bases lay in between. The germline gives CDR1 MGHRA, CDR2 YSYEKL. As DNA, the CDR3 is TGCGCCAGCAGCCAATCGTACACTGAAGCTTTCTTT. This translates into CASSQSYTEAFF.

DNA of the CDR3: TGCGCCAGCAGCTTGGATGGAGTAGGAGGCGAAAAACTGTTTTTT. It specifies CASSLDGVGGEKLFF. The chain links TRBV5-1 to TRBJ1-4; D ambiguous. The CDR3 contains 15 residues. Germline V gene lookup returns CDR1 SGHRS and CDR2 YFSETQ. Trimming shortened V by 0 bases and J by 8 bases, and 14 bases separated the two germline ends.

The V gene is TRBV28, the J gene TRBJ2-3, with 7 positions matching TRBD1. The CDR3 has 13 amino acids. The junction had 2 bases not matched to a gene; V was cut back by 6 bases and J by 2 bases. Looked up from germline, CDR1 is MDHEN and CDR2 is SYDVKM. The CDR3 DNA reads TGTGCCAGCAGCGGGACAGACACAGATACGCAGTATTTT. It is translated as CASSGTDTDTQYF.

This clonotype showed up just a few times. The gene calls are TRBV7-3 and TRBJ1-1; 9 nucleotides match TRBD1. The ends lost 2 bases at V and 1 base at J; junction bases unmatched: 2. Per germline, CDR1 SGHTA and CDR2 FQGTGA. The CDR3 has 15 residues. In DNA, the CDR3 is TGTGCCAGCAGCTTAGCGGGACAGGGGAACACTGAAGCTTTCTTT. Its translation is CASSLAGQGNTEAFF.

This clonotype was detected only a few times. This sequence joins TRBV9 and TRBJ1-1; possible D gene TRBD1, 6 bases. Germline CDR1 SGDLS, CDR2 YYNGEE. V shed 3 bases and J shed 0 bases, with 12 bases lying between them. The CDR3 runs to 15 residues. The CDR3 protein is CASSGTGRVNTEAFF. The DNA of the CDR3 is TGTGCCAGCAGCGGAACAGGGAGGGTGAACACTGAAGCTTTCTTT.

The chain's CDR3 is CASSQDQAIQNTEAFF. CDR3 bases: TGTGCCAGCAGCCAAGATCAGGCGATACAGAACACTGAAGCTTTCTTT. The chain has TRBV14 and TRBJ1-1; D is uncertain. The CDR3 contains 16 residues. V was shortened by 0 bases and J by 1 base, with 12 bases between the two germline ends. Germline-derived CDR1 and CDR2 are SGHDN and FVKESK.

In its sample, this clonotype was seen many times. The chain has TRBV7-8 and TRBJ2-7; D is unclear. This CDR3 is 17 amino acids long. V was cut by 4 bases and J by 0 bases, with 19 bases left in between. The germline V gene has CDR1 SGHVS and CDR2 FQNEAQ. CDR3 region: CASSSENSAVRSYEQYF. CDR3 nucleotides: TGTGCCAGCAGCTCAGAAAACTCGGCAGTGCGCTCCTACGAGCAGTACTTC.

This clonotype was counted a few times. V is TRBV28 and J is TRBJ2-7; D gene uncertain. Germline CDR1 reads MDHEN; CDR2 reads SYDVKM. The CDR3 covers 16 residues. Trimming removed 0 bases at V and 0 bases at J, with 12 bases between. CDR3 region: CASSLWGTDSSYEQYF. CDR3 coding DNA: TGTGCCAGCAGTTTATGGGGAACAGATAGCTCCTACGAGCAGTACTTC.

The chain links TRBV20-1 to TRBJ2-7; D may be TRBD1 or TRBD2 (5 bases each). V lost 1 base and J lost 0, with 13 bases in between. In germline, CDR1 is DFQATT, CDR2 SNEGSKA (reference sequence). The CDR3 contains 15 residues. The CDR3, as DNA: TGCAGTGCTAGAGGGCCGGGGCCGACCTCCTACGAGCAGTACTTC. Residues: CSARGPGPTSYEQYF.

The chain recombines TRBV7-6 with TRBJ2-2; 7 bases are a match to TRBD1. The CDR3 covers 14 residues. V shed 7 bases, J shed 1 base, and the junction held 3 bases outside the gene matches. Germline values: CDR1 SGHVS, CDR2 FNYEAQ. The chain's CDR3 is CASKGTVNTGELFF. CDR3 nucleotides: TGTGCCAGCAAGGGGACAGTGAACACCGGGGAGCTGTTTTTT.

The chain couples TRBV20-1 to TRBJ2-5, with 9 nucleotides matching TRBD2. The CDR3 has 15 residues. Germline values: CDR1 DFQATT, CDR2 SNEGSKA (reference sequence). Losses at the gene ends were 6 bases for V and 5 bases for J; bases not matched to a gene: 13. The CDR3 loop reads CSAHGLARIGETQYF. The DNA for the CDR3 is TGCAGTGCCCACGGACTAGCGCGGATCGGCGAGACCCAGTACTTC.

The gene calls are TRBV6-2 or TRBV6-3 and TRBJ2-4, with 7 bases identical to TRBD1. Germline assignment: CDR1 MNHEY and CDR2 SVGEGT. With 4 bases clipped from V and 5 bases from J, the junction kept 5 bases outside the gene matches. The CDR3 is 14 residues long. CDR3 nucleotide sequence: TGTGCCAGCAGTTCACCCGACAGGGAAAACATTCAGTACTTC. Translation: CASSSPDRENIQYF.

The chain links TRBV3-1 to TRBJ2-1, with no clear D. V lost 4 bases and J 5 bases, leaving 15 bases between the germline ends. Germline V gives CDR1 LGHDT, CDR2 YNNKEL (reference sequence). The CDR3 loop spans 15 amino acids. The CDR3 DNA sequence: TGTGCCAGCAGCCGGAACCCAACAGAGAACAATGAGCAGTTCTTC. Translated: CASSRNPTENNEQFF.

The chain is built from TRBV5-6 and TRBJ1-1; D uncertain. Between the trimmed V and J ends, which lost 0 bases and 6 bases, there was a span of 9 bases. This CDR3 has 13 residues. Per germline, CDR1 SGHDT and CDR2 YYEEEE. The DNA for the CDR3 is TGTGCCAGCAGCTTGGACAGTGTGGCTGAAGCTTTCTTT. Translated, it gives CASSLDSVAEAFF. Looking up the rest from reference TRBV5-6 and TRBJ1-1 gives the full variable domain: DAGVTQSPTHLIKTRGQQVTLRCSPKSGHDTVSWYQQALGQGPQFIFQYYEEEERQRGNFPDRFSGHQFPNYSSELNVNALLLGDSALYLCASSLDSVAEAFFGQGTRLTVV.

The chain's CDR3 is CASSPWASGNRDTQYF. The CDR3 DNA follows: TGTGCCAGCAGCCCGTGGGCTAGCGGTAACCGGGATACGCAGTATTTT. The gene calls are TRBV6-2 or TRBV6-3 and TRBJ2-3; TRBD2 matches 7 bases. The J segment lost 6 bases and the V segment lost 6 bases, leaving 15 bases of the junction unmatched. Germline assignment: CDR1 MNHEY and CDR2 SVGEGT. The CDR3 is made up of 16 amino acids.

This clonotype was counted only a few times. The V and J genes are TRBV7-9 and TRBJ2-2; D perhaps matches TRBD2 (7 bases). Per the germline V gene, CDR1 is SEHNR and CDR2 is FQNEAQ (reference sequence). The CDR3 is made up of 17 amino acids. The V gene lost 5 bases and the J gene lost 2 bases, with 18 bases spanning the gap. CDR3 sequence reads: CASSQAEGGLNTGELFF. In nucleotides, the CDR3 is TGTGCCAGCAGCCAAGCCGAGGGGGGGCTCAACACCGGGGAGCTGTTTTTT.

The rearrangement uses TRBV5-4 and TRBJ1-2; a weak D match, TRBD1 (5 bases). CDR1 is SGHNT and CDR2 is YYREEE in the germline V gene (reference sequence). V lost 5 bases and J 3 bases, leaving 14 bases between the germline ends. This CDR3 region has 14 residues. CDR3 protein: CASRSGGDYYGYTF. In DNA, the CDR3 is TGTGCCAGCAGATCGGGGGGGGATTACTATGGCTACACCTTC.

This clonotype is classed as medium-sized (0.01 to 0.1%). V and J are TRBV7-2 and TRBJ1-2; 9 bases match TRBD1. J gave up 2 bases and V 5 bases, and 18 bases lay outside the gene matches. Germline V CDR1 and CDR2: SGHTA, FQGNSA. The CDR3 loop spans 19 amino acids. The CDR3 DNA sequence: TGTGCCAGCAGCACCGTTGACGGGACAGGGACAAGCTGGAACTATGGCTACACCTTC. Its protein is CASSTVDGTGTSWNYGYTF.

The DNA of the CDR3 is TGCGCCAGCAGCCAATACACAGGGGATCAAGAGACCCAGTACTTC. Translating it yields CASSQYTGDQETQYF. The chain recombines TRBV4-1 with TRBJ2-5; 7 bases match TRBD1. Germline V lookup: CDR1 MGHRA, CDR2 YSYEKL. Losses at the gene ends were 2 bases for V and 2 bases for J; bases not matched to a gene: 5. The CDR3 runs to 15 residues.

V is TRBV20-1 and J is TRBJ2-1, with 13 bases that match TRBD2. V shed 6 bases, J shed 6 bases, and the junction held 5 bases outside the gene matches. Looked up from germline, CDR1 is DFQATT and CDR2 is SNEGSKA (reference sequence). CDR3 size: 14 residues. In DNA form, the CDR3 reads TGCAGTGCAACACTAGCGGGGGGGCCCAATGAGCAGTTCTTC. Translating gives CSATLAGGPNEQFF.

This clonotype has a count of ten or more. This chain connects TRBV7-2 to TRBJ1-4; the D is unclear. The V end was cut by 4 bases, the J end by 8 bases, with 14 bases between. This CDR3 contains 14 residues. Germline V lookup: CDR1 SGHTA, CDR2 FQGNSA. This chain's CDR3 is CASSYAFAGEKLFF. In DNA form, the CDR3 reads TGTGCCAGCAGCTATGCATTCGCGGGGGAAAAACTGTTTTTT.

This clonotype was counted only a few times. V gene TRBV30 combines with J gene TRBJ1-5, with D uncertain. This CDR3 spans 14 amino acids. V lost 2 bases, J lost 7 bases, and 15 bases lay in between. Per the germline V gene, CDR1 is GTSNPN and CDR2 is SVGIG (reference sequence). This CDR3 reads CAWSHRGNVQPQHF. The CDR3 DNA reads TGTGCCTGGAGTCATCGAGGGAACGTACAGCCCCAGCATTTT.

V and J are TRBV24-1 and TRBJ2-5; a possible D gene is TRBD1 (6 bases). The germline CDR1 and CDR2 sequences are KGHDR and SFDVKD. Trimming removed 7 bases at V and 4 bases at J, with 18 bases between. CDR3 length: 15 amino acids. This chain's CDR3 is CATSRTEGTRETQYF. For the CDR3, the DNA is TGTGCCACCAGCAGGACAGAGGGAACCCGAGAGACCCAGTACTTC.

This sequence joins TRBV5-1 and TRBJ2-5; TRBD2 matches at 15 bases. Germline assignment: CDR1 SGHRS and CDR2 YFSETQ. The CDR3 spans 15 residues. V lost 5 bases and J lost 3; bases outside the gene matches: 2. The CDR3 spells CASRRTSGGEETQYF. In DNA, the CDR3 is TGCGCCAGCAGACGGACTAGCGGGGGGGAAGAGACCCAGTACTTC. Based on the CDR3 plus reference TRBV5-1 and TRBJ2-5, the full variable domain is KAGVTQTPRYLIKTRGQQVTLSCSPISGHRSVSWYQQTPGQGLQFLFEYFSETQRNKGNFPGRFSGRQFSNSRSEMNVSTLELGDSALYLCASRRTSGGEETQYFGPGTRLLVL.

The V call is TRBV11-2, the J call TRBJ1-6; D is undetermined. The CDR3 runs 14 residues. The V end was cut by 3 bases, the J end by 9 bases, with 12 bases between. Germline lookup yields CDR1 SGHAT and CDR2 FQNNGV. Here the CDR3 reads CASSFQPSGSPLHF. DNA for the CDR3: TGTGCCAGCAGCTTTCAACCTTCGGGTTCACCCCTCCACTTT.

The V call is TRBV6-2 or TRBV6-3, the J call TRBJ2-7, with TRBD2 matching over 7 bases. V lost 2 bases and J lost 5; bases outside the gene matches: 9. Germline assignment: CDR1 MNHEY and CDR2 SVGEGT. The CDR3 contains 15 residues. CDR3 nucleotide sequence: TGTGCCAGCAGTTACCGGGCTAGCGGCCCCCACGAGCAGTACTTC. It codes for CASSYRASGPHEQYF.

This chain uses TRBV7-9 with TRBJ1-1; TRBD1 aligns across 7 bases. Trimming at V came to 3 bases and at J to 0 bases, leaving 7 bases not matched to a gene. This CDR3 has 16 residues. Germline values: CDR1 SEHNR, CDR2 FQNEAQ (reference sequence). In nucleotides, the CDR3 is TGTGCCAGCAGCTTGTTAAACAGGGGTCTGAACACTGAAGCTTTCTTT. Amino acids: CASSLLNRGLNTEAFF.

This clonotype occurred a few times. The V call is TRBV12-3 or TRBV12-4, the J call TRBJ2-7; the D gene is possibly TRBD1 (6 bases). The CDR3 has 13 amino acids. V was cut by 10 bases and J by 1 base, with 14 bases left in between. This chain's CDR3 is CANRPGVSYEQYF. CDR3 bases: TGTGCCAACAGGCCAGGGGTATCCTACGAGCAGTACTTC.

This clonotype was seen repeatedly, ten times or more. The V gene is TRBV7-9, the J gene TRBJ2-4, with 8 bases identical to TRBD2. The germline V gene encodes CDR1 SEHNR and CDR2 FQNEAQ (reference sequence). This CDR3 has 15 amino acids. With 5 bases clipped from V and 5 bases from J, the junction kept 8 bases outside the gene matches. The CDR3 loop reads CASSTTTSEENIQYF. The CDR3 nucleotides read TGTGCCAGCAGCACCACGACTAGCGAGGAAAACATTCAGTACTTC.